This TCR beta chain was sequenced during a study of early T cells in non-severe SARS-CoV-2 infection. Germline CDR1 is DFQATT and CDR2 is SNEGSKA (reference sequence). This CDR3 has 12 residues. Trimming left V 4 bases short and J 7 bases short, with 10 bases between. cDNA molecules, individually, were tagged with unique molecular identifiers. MiXCR, applied by TCRdb to the 5' RACE reads, yields one record per CDR3 protein. The data show approximately 65,000 distinct CDR3 sequences, around 11% seen once. This specimen was whole blood, taken at baseline. This clonotype was obtained from an adult who was a healthcare worker with PCR-confirmed SARS-CoV-2 infection or an uninfected control (not recorded which). J is TRBJ1-4 and V is TRBV20-1, with D possibly TRBD1 on 6 matching bases. In DNA form, the CDR3 reads TGCAGTGCTACCAGGGGCGGTGAAAAACTGTTTTTT. This encodes CSATRGGEKLFF.